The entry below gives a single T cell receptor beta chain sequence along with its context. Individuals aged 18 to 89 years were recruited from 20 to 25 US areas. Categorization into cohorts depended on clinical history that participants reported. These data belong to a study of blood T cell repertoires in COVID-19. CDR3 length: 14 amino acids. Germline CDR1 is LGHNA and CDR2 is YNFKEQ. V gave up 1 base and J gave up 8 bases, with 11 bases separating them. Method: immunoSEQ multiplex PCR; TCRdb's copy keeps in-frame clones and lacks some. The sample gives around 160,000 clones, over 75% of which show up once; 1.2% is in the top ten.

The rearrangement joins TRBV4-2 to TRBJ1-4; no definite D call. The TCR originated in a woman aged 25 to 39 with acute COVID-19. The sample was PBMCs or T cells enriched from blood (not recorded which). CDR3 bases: TGTGCCAGCAGCCAAGGCCGATGGCGGGAAAAACTGTTTTTT. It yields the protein CASSQGRWREKLFF.